This entry describes one T cell receptor (beta chain). TCRdb's table, derived via immunoSEQ multiplex PCR, lists solely in-frame clones and lacks some. The sample yields some 160,000 clones, around nine tenths seen once. This CDR3 region has 13 residues. Trimming removed 4 bases at V and 2 bases at J, with 8 bases between. From germline, CDR1 is SGHNT and CDR2 YYREEE (reference sequence). This specimen comes from a study of control samples from healthy donors and cancer patients. The chain carries TRBV5-4 and TRBJ2-3, with D tentatively TRBD2 (6 bases). This sequence was found in a man younger than 45 in good health. Sequences were obtained from blood. The CDR3 is CASSQRATDTQYF. The CDR3 bases are TGTGCCAGCAGCCAGCGGGCCACAGATACGCAGTATTTT.